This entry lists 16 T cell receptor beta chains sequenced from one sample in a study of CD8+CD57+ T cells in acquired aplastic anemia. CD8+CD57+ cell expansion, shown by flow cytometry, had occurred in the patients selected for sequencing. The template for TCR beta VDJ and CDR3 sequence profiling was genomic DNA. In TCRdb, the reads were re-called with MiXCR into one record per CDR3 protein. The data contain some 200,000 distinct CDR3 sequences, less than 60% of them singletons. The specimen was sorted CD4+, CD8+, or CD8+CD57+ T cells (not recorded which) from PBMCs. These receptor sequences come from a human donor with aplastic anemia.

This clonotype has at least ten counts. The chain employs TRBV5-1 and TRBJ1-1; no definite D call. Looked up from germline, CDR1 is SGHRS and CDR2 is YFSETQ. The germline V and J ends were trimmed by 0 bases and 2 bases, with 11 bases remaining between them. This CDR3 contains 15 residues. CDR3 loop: CASSLGRSGNTEAFF. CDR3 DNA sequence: TGCGCCAGCAGCTTGGGAAGGAGCGGCAACACTGAAGCTTTCTTT.

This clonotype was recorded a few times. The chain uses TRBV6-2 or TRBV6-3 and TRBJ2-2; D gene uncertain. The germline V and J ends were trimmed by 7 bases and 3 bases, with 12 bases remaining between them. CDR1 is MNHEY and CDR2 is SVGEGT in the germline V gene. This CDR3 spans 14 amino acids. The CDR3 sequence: CASINIGYTGELFF. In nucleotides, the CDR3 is TGTGCCAGCATTAACATAGGGTACACCGGGGAGCTGTTTTTT.

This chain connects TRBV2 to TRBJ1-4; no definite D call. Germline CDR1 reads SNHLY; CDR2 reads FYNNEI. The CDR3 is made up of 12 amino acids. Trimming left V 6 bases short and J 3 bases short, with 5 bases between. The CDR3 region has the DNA TGTGCCAGCAGGACGTCTAATGAAAAACTGTTTTTT. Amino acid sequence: CASRTSNEKLFF.

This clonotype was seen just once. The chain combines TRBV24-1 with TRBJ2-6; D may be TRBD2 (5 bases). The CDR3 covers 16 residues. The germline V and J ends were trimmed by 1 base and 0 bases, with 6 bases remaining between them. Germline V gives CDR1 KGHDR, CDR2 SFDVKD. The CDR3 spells CATSDLRGSGANVLTF. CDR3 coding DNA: TGTGCCACCAGTGATTTACGGGGCTCTGGGGCCAACGTCCTGACTTTC.

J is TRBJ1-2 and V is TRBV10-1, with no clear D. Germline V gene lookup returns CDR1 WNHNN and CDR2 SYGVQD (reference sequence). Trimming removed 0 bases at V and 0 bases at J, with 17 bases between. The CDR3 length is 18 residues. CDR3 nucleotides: TGCGCCAGCAGTGAGTCTGCACAGCACGAGATTGCTAACTATGGCTACACCTTC. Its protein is CASSESAQHEIANYGYTF.

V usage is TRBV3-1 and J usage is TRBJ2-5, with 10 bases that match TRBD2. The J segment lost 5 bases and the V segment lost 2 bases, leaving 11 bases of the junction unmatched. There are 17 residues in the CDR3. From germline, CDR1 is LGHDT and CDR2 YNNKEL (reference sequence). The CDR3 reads CASSQSPGTSAWETQYF. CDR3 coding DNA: TGTGCCAGCAGCCAATCACCGGGGACTAGCGCATGGGAGACCCAGTACTTC.

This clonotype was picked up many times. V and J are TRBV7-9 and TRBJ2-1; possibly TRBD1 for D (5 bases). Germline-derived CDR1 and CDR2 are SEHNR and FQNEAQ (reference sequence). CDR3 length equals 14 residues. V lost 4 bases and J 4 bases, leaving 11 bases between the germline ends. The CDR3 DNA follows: TGTGCCAGCAGCTGGCCAGGGTTATACAATGAGCAGTTCTTC. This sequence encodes CASSWPGLYNEQFF.

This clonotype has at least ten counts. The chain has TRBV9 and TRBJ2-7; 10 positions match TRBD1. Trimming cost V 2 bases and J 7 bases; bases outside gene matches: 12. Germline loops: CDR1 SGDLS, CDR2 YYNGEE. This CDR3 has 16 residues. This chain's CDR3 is CASSVLPGQGHGEQYF. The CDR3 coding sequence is TGTGCCAGCAGCGTCCTACCGGGACAGGGGCATGGGGAGCAGTACTTC.

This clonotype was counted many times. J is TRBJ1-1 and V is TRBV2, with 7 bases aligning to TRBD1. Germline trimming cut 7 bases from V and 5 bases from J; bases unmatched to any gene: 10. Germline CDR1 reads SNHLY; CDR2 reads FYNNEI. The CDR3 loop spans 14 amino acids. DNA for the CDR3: TGTGCCAGCATTTTTCGACAGGGAAGAACTGAAGCTTTCTTT. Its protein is CASIFRQGRTEAFF.

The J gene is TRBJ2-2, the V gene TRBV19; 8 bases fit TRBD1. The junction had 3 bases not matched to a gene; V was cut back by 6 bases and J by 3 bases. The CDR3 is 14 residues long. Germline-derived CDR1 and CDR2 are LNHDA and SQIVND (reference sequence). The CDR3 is CASSTDRDTGELFF. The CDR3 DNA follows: TGTGCCAGTAGCACGGACAGGGACACCGGGGAGCTGTTTTTT.

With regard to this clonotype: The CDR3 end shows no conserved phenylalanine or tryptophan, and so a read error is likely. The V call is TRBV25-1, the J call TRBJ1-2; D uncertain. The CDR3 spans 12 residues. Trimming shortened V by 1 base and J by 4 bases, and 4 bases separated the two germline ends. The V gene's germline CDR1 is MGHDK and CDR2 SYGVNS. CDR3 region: CASSEWGYGYTL. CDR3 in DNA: TGTGCCAGCAGTGAATGGGGCTATGGCTACACCTTA.

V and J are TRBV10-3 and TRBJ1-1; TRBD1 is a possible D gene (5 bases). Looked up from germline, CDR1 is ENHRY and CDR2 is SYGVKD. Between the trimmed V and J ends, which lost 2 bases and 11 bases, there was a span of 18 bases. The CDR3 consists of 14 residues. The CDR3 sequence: CAISEADSPSWAFF. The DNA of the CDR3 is TGTGCCATCAGTGAGGCTGACAGTCCTAGTTGGGCTTTCTTT.

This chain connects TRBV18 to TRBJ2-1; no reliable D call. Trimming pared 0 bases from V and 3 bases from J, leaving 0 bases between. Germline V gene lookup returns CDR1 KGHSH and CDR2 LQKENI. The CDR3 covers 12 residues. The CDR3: CASSPPYNEQFF. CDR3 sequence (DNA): TGTGCCAGCTCACCACCCTACAATGAGCAGTTCTTC.

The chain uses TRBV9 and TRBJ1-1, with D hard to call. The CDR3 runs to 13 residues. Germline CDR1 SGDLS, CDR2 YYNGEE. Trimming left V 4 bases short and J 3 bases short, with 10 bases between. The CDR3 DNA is TGTGCCAGCAGCACCGGGCAGCACACTGAAGCTTTCTTT. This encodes CASSTGQHTEAFF.

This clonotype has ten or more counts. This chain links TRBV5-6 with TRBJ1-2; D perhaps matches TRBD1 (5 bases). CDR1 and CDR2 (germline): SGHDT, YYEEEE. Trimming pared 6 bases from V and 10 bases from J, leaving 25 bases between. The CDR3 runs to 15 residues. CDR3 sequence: CASTGSGQVASYYTF. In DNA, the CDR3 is TGTGCCAGCACCGGCTCAGGGCAGGTTGCCTCCTACTACACCTTC.

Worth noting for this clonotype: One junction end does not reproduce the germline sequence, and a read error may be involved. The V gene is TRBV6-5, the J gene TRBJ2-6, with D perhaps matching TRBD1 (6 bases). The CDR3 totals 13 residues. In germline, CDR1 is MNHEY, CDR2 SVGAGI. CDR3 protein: CASSYWDKDTEAF. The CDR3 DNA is TGTGCCAGCAGTTACTGGGACAAGGACACTGAAGCTTTC.